The clone carrying this TCR beta chain was observed many times. Its cognate antigen is unknown. The data were taken from a study of identical twins. Study observations and caveats: Weaker excess twin sharing was observed in beta out-of-frame sequences. It was cross-sectional statistical analysis, not following the same donors, that the conclusions relied on.

Each CDR3 protein is one row after TCRdb ran MiXCR on the 5' RACE reads. Of more than 650,000 distinct CDR3 sequences in the sample, less than 7% were seen once. CDR1 and CDR2 (germline): SGHRS, YFSETQ. The CDR3 has 15 residues. V shed 6 bases and J 4 bases; nucleotides not matched to a gene: 7. This chain links TRBV5-1 with TRBJ2-1; 10 bases align to TRBD2. Material for sequencing was naive T cells sorted from blood. The source of this sequence is a man between 18 and 35 years old in good health. This CDR3 reads CASTLGTSAYNEQFF. DNA of the CDR3: TGCGCCAGCACTTTGGGGACTAGCGCATACAATGAGCAGTTCTTC.